The 15 T cell receptor beta chains listed next were all sequenced from one sample in a study of blood T cell repertoires in COVID-19 (TCRdb year 2020). The library was built by means of the immunoSEQ multiplex PCR assay. The immuneACCESS repertoire file appears here via TCRdb, limited to in-frame rearrangements. These files lack a portion of the clones; in checked studies, under half of the deficit traces to unresolved V genes, and the cause of the others is not known. This sample has 290,000 or so clones in its table, and around 83% of those were observed once. The ten top clones hold about 5% of the sample. Sequencing was done on a sample of PBMCs or T cells enriched from blood (not recorded which). These receptors all come from a man aged 35 to 55 who had been exposed to COVID-19.

This sequence joins TRBV5-4 and TRBJ1-2, with TRBD1 matching 7 bases. Germline assignment: CDR1 SGHNT and CDR2 YYREEE (reference sequence). This CDR3 spans 14 amino acids. J lost 5 bases, V lost 4 bases, and 8 bases had no gene match. CDR3 nucleotide sequence: TGTGCCAGCAGCCGGACAGGAGGGCTTTATGGCTACACCTTC. Protein product: CASSRTGGLYGYTF.

This sequence joins TRBV7-8 and TRBJ2-1; D is possibly TRBD1 (6 bases). Germline loops: CDR1 SGHVS, CDR2 FQNEAQ. With 6 bases removed from V and 2 bases from J, the gap between germline ends came to 17 bases. The CDR3 is 16 amino acids. The CDR3, as DNA: TGTGCCAGCAGTTCGACACGACAGGTCGCCTACAATGAGCAGTTCTTC. Amino acid sequence: CASSSTRQVAYNEQFF.

As to this clone: Given a much more abundant clone one base away, this may be a read error. The rearrangement uses TRBV7-8 and TRBJ2-1; D remains unclear. The CDR3 has 13 amino acids. The germline V gene has CDR1 SGHVS and CDR2 FQNEAQ. The V and J ends lost 3 bases and 0 bases respectively, with 3 bases between them. The CDR3 region has the DNA TGTGCCAGCAGCTTCAGCTCCTACAATGAGCAGTTCTTC. Translation gives CASSFSSYNEQFF.

The CDR3 sequence: CASTGRGESYTF. In DNA, the CDR3 is TGTGCCAGCACCGGACGGGGGGAGAGCTACACCTTC. The chain carries TRBV12-3 or TRBV12-4 and TRBJ1-2; D might be TRBD1 (5 bases). The CDR3 length is 12 residues. Trimming removed 7 bases from V and 9 bases from J, with 15 bases in between.

As concerns this clone: Other DNA sequences from this sample encode an identical CDR3 as well. The rearrangement uses TRBV19 and TRBJ1-6; 8 bases agree with TRBD1. The CDR3 runs 14 residues. Germline trimming cut 4 bases from V and 10 bases from J; bases unmatched to any gene: 6. Germline V gene sequence: CDR1 LNHDA, CDR2 SQIVND (reference sequence). Written as DNA, the CDR3 is TGTGCCAGTAGTAGAAGGGACAGGAACTCACCCCTCCACTTT. Its protein product is CASSRRDRNSPLHF.

CDR3 region: CASSDLQLFGNQPQHF. The CDR3 nucleotides read TGTGCCAGCAGTGATTTACAGCTATTCGGCAATCAGCCCCAGCATTTT. The rearrangement joins TRBV6-1 to TRBJ1-5, with D unresolved. V was clipped by 3 bases and J by 2 bases, with 14 bases between them. The CDR3 runs 16 residues. Germline loops: CDR1 MNHNS, CDR2 SASEGT.

The V and J genes are TRBV2 and TRBJ1-6; TRBD1 might be the D (6 bases). CDR1 is SNHLY, CDR2 FYNNEI, per germline. CDR3 length equals 16 residues. V was trimmed by 8 bases and J by 10 bases, leaving 24 bases between them. CDR3 bases: TGTGCCAGCCGACCTATAAACAGGGAGCGTCGATCACCCCTCCACTTT. As protein: CASRPINRERRSPLHF.

This clone has only a few counts. The rearrangement links TRBV21-1 to TRBJ2-5; the tabulated D call, TRBD2, remains unverified against the DNA. TRBV21-1 is a recognized pseudogene. The CDR3 sequence is 14 residues long. The CDR3 DNA sequence: TGTGCCAGCAGCAAGGACTTGGTTAGAGAGACCCAGTACTTC. Translation: CASSKDLVRETQYF.

The V gene is TRBV6-5, the J gene TRBJ2-1; no firm D call. The germline V gene has CDR1 MNHEY and CDR2 SVGAGI. Trimming stripped 5 bases from V and 2 bases from J, with 7 bases between. This CDR3 spans 13 amino acids. CDR3 DNA sequence: TGTGCCAGCAGTACCCCGGCCTACAATGAGCAGTTCTTC. It yields the protein CASSTPAYNEQFF.

The chain links TRBV30 to TRBJ2-1; 7 bases line up with TRBD2. Germline loops: CDR1 GTSNPN, CDR2 SVGIG (reference sequence). CDR3 length equals 13 residues. The V segment lost 5 bases and the J segment 7 bases; nucleotides outside the gene matches: 8. CDR3 DNA: TGTGCCTGGGACCCTACCGGGGGGAATGAGCAGTTCTTC. Translation: CAWDPTGGNEQFF.

V gene TRBV5-6 combines with J gene TRBJ1-3; D uncertain. This CDR3 contains 15 residues. V dropped 0 bases and J dropped 4 bases, with 11 bases sitting between them. From germline, CDR1 is SGHDT and CDR2 YYEEEE. The CDR3 DNA sequence: TGTGCCAGCAGCTTGGAGCCTTTTAGAGGAAACACCATATATTTT. Protein sequence: CASSLEPFRGNTIYF.

The rearrangement joins TRBV24-1 to TRBJ1-1; D is undetermined. The germline gives CDR1 KGHDR, CDR2 SFDVKD. This CDR3 is built from 13 residues. Trimming stripped 5 bases from V and 7 bases from J, with 13 bases between. The CDR3 here is CATSGPKRDEAFF. The CDR3, as DNA: TGTGCCACCAGTGGGCCAAAGAGGGATGAAGCTTTCTTT.

J is TRBJ1-5 and V is TRBV5-6; no firm D call. The length of the CDR3 is 15 residues. Germline CDR1 is SGHDT and CDR2 is YYEEEE. The V gene lost 0 bases and the J gene lost 9 bases, with 16 bases spanning the gap. The CDR3 sequence is CASSLGIQLGRPQHF. The CDR3 coding sequence is TGTGCCAGCAGCTTGGGGATACAGTTGGGTCGGCCCCAGCATTTT.

The chain couples TRBV6-5 to TRBJ2-4, with D possibly TRBD1 on 6 matching bases. V shed 7 bases and J shed 1 base, with 11 bases lying between them. The length of the CDR3 is 14 residues. Germline CDR1 and CDR2: MNHEY and SVGAGI. CDR3 coding DNA: TGTGCCAGCAAAGGGGGAGTCGCCAAAAACATTCAGTACTTC. Translated: CASKGGVAKNIQYF.

The gene calls are TRBV14 and TRBJ1-2; 7 nucleotides align to TRBD1. With 2 bases clipped from V and 0 bases from J, the junction kept 3 bases outside the gene matches. This CDR3 is 15 amino acids long. Germline CDR1 and CDR2: SGHDN and FVKESK. The CDR3 DNA reads TGTGCCAGCAGCCAACTAGGGACAGCTAACTATGGCTACACCTTC. Protein product: CASSQLGTANYGYTF.